The next 31 T cell receptor beta chains were all read from a single sample in a study of PD-L1 blockade in urothelial cancer. Time point described: peripheral blood 6 weeks after treatment start. The protocol was immunoSEQ multiplex PCR, while the TCRdb copy is restricted to in-frame clones and leaves out a portion. The sample carries some 40,000 clones, about 89% recorded once. The sequencing here drew on PBMCs, taken around atezolizumab (anti-PD-L1) treatment. These receptors came from a man between 65 and 85 years old with urothelial cancer.

The V call is TRBV5-1, the J call TRBJ1-2, with TRBD1 matching over 10 bases. The trim removed 3 bases at V and 3 bases at J, leaving 5 bases unmatched. The CDR3 length is 15 residues. Germline V CDR1 and CDR2: SGHRS, YFSETQ. CDR3 amino acids: CASSSGQGDDYGYTF. The DNA for the CDR3 is TGCGCCAGCAGCTCCGGACAGGGGGATGACTATGGCTACACCTTC.

The chain employs TRBV5-1 and TRBJ2-2; D possibly corresponds to TRBD1 (5 bases). This CDR3 has 16 amino acids. Deletions cut 1 base from V and 6 bases from J, with 16 bases between. Germline V lookup: CDR1 SGHRS, CDR2 YFSETQ. CDR3 in DNA: TGCGCCAGCAGCTTGCCCCCGATCAGGGCTCCCGGGGAGCTGTTTTTT. It encodes CASSLPPIRAPGELFF.

The V gene is TRBV9, the J gene TRBJ2-1; tentative D call: TRBD2 (6 bases). The CDR3 runs to 15 residues. V was clipped by 7 bases and J by 1 base, with 15 bases between them. Looked up from germline, CDR1 is SGDLS and CDR2 is YYNGEE. In DNA, the CDR3 is TGTGCCAGCGGGGGGATCCTTGGGTCCTACAATGAGCAGTTCTTC. Translation: CASGGILGSYNEQFF.

The chain employs TRBV19 and TRBJ2-6; the D gene is possibly TRBD2 (5 bases). V was pared by 7 bases and J by 3 bases, with 7 bases between. Germline V gives CDR1 LNHDA, CDR2 SQIVND (reference sequence). This CDR3 comprises 13 residues. CDR3 in DNA: TGTGCCAGTAAGGCGGGTGGGGCCAACGTCCTGACTTTC. Residues: CASKAGGANVLTF. Filled out from reference TRBV19 and TRBJ2-6, the complete variable domain reads DGGITQSPKYLFRKEGQNVTLSCEQNLNHDAMYWYRQDPGQGLRLIYYSQIVNDFQKGDIAEGYSVSREKKESFPLTVTSAQKNPTAFYLCASKAGGANVLTFGAGSRLTVL.

The chain carries TRBV11-2 and TRBJ2-1; TRBD1 aligns across 7 bases. The CDR3 has 12 amino acids. Trimming cost V 3 bases and J 9 bases; bases outside gene matches: 2. Germline V gene sequence: CDR1 SGHAT, CDR2 FQNNGV. CDR3 loop: CASSLTGTEQFF. DNA of the CDR3: TGTGCCAGCAGCTTGACAGGGACTGAGCAGTTCTTC. The full variable domain, with the rest looked up from reference TRBV11-2 and TRBJ2-1, is EAGVAQSPRYKIIEKRQSVAFWCNPISGHATLYWYQQILGQGPKLLIQFQNNGVVDDSQLPKDRFSAERLKGVDSTLKIQPAKLEDSAVYLCASSLTGTEQFFGPGTRLTVL.

This chain uses TRBV7-9 with TRBJ2-7, with 8 bases fitting TRBD2. V gave up 5 bases and J gave up 5 bases; unmatched junction bases: 8. CDR3 size: 14 residues. Germline CDR1 SEHNR, CDR2 FQNEAQ (reference sequence). The CDR3 protein is CASSPGGGNDEQYF. CDR3 in DNA: TGTGCCAGCAGCCCCGGGGGGGGAAACGACGAGCAGTACTTC.

V gene TRBV28 combines with J gene TRBJ2-3, with 8 bases matching TRBD1. Germline-derived CDR1 and CDR2 are MDHEN and SYDVKM. V trimming: 6 bases; J trimming: 2 bases; junction bases outside the gene matches: 10. There are 16 residues in the CDR3. In nucleotides, the CDR3 is TGTGCCAGCAGAGACCGGGACAGGCTATACACAGATACGCAGTATTTT. It encodes CASRDRDRLYTDTQYF.

J is TRBJ2-3 and V is TRBV29-1; a possible D gene is TRBD2 (7 bases). V shed 8 bases and J shed 6 bases, with 18 bases lying between them. The length of the CDR3 is 13 residues. Germline assignment: CDR1 SQVTM and CDR2 ANQGSEA. The CDR3 spells CSSEGRGGDTQYF. The CDR3, as DNA: TGCAGCTCGGAGGGCAGGGGAGGGGATACGCAGTATTTT.

This clone was found once. The V and J genes are TRBV28 and TRBJ2-3, with a weak D call TRBD1 (5 bases). Germline-derived CDR1 and CDR2 are MDHEN and SYDVKM. The CDR3 is made up of 13 amino acids. The V and J ends lost 5 bases and 8 bases respectively, with 14 bases between them. In DNA form, the CDR3 reads TGTGCCAGCAGTCCCCCAGGGAAGGGTACGCAGTATTTT. It codes for CASSPPGKGTQYF.

This rearrangement joins TRBV7-2 to TRBJ2-1, with 11 bases fitting TRBD2. V lost 1 base, J lost 7 bases, and 6 bases stayed unmatched. Germline V lookup: CDR1 SGHTA, CDR2 FQGNSA. CDR3 length: 16 residues. The CDR3 region is CASSLEASGRTNEQFF. CDR3 bases: TGTGCCAGCAGCTTAGAGGCTAGCGGGAGGACTAATGAGCAGTTCTTC.

The V call is TRBV19, the J call TRBJ1-2, with a possible D match to TRBD1 (5 bases). The germline V and J ends were trimmed by 6 bases and 0 bases, with 8 bases remaining between them. The length of the CDR3 is 13 residues. Germline CDR1 reads LNHDA; CDR2 reads SQIVND (reference sequence). The CDR3 protein is CASSPGSNYGYTF. The CDR3 DNA follows: TGTGCCAGTAGCCCAGGGTCTAACTATGGCTACACCTTC.

About this clone itself: Within the sample, other DNA sequences also encode this same CDR3. The genes are TRBV15 and TRBJ2-7; possibly TRBD2 for D (5 bases). Germline CDR1 LNHNV, CDR2 YYDKDF (reference sequence). V was cut by 0 bases and J by 0 bases, with 6 bases left in between. The CDR3 contains 14 residues. The CDR3 coding sequence is TGTGCCACCAGCAGAGATCGGGGCTCCTACGAGCAGTACTTC. The encoded protein is CATSRDRGSYEQYF.

This sequence joins TRBV9 and TRBJ1-1; D unclear. The V end was cut by 0 bases, the J end by 6 bases, with 15 bases between. Germline-derived CDR1 and CDR2 are SGDLS and YYNGEE. The CDR3 length is 15 residues. The DNA for the CDR3 is TGTGCCAGCAGCGTAGCTCCCCAGTCATTGGCTGAAGCTTTCTTT. Translation gives CASSVAPQSLAEAFF. The full variable domain, in which reference TRBV9 and TRBJ1-1 provide the parts outside the CDR3, is DSGVTQTPKHLITATGQRVTLRCSPRSGDLSVYWYQQSLDQGLQFLIQYYNGEERAKGNILERFSAQQFPDLHSELNLSSLELGDSALYFCASSVAPQSLAEAFFGQGTRLTVV.

This CDR3 reads CASSLVAGFYNEQFF. In DNA form, the CDR3 reads TGTGCCAGCAGCTTAGTAGCGGGTTTCTACAATGAGCAGTTCTTC. The chain uses TRBV7-9 and TRBJ2-1; the match to TRBD2 covers 7 bases. The CDR3 is 15 residues long. J lost 3 bases, V lost 1 base, and 3 bases had no gene match. Looked up from germline, CDR1 is SEHNR and CDR2 is FQNEAQ (reference sequence).

The J gene is TRBJ2-1, the V gene TRBV2; 9 bases align to TRBD2. CDR1 is SNHLY and CDR2 is FYNNEI in the germline V gene. J lost 7 bases, V lost 7 bases, and 14 bases had no gene match. The CDR3 contains 16 residues. The CDR3 DNA is TGTGCCAGCACCCCCAGGCGGGAGGGCCTGAGGAATGAGCAGTTCTTC. It yields the protein CASTPRREGLRNEQFF.

This chain joins TRBV19 and TRBJ2-5; TRBD2 matches 12 bases. CDR1 and CDR2 (germline): LNHDA, SQIVND (reference sequence). This CDR3 has 17 amino acids. J lost 1 base, V lost 1 base, and 4 bases had no gene match. Written as DNA, the CDR3 is TGTGCCAGTAGTATAGTGCCGGGACTAGCGGGCCAAGAGACCCAGTACTTC. Encoded protein: CASSIVPGLAGQETQYF.

The chain has TRBV4-1 and TRBJ2-2; the match to TRBD2 covers 10 bases. Unmatched junction bases numbered 10, after V lost 0 bases and J lost 0 bases. Germline V lookup: CDR1 MGHRA, CDR2 YSYEKL. The CDR3 runs to 20 residues. The CDR3 loop reads CASSQDFPGLAHANTGELFF. The CDR3 nucleotides are TGCGCCAGCAGCCAAGATTTCCCGGGACTAGCGCACGCGAACACCGGGGAGCTGTTTTTT.

The CDR3 protein is CASSLGPGETQYF. The CDR3 DNA reads TGTGCCAGCAGCTTAGGACCCGGGGAGACCCAGTACTTC. This chain connects TRBV7-7 to TRBJ2-5; D is undetermined. The CDR3 spans 13 residues. Germline values: CDR1 SSHAT, CDR2 FNYEAQ (reference sequence). The V and J ends lost 1 base and 5 bases respectively, with 8 bases between them.

The chain carries TRBV27 and TRBJ2-1, with D maybe TRBD1 (5 bases). CDR1 and CDR2 (germline): MNHEY, SMNVEV (reference sequence). The CDR3 contains 15 residues. The V and J ends lost 8 bases and 0 bases respectively, with 14 bases between them. The CDR3: CASRIDSHSYNEQFF. The CDR3 region has the DNA TGTGCCAGCCGTATTGACAGTCACTCCTACAATGAGCAGTTCTTC.

Only one count was recorded for this clone. This rearrangement joins TRBV7-6 to TRBJ1-5; the D is unclear. V was clipped by 1 base and J by 3 bases, with 10 bases between them. The CDR3 has 15 residues. Germline CDR1 is SGHVS and CDR2 is FNYEAQ. The CDR3 protein is CASSLGPGNNQPQHF. CDR3 DNA sequence: TGTGCCAGCAGCTTAGGGCCGGGTAACAATCAGCCCCAGCATTTT.

The chain recombines TRBV10-3 with TRBJ2-3; 7 positions agree with TRBD2. With V trimmed by 7 bases and J by 0 bases, 4 bases remained unmatched. This CDR3 comprises 14 residues. Germline lookup yields CDR1 ENHRY and CDR2 SYGVKD. The CDR3, as DNA: TGTGCCATCAACGAGGGAGGGAGCACAGATACGCAGTATTTT. This gives the protein CAINEGGSTDTQYF.

This chain joins TRBV11-3 and TRBJ2-1; D perhaps matches TRBD2 (5 bases). The CDR3 contains 16 residues. V was trimmed by 1 base and J by 0 bases, leaving 10 bases between them. Per the germline V gene, CDR1 is SGHNT and CDR2 is YENEEA. The CDR3 sequence: CASSLGGLSSYNEQFF. The CDR3 DNA follows: TGTGCCAGCAGCTTAGGCGGGTTAAGCTCCTACAATGAGCAGTTCTTC.

The rearrangement uses TRBV5-4 and TRBJ2-5; 8 bases fit TRBD2. CDR3 size: 15 residues. Germline-derived CDR1 and CDR2 are SGHNT and YYREEE (reference sequence). The trim removed 4 bases at V and 5 bases at J, leaving 10 bases unmatched. This chain's CDR3 is CASSDASGPGETQYF. DNA of the CDR3: TGTGCCAGCAGCGATGCTAGCGGGCCCGGCGAGACCCAGTACTTC.

The chain uses TRBV5-1 and TRBJ1-2; maybe TRBD1 (6 bases). Per the germline V gene, CDR1 is SGHRS and CDR2 is YFSETQ. The CDR3 spans 14 residues. The V gene lost 2 bases and the J gene lost 3 bases, with 11 bases spanning the gap. The chain's CDR3 is CASSLGQLDYGYTF. CDR3 nucleotides: TGCGCCAGCAGCTTAGGACAGCTTGACTATGGCTACACCTTC.

The chain carries TRBV15 and TRBJ2-7; D may be TRBD2 (6 bases). Germline V gene data show CDR1 as LNHNV and CDR2 as YYDKDF (reference sequence). The CDR3 loop spans 14 amino acids. V shed 0 bases and J shed 1 base, with 7 bases lying between them. The CDR3 DNA follows: TGTGCCACCAGCAGAGATGGAGGGTCCTACGAGCAGTACTTC. Translated: CATSRDGGSYEQYF.

This chain joins TRBV11-3 and TRBJ1-2; D gene uncertain. The CDR3 sequence is 15 residues long. Deletions cut 0 bases from V and 3 bases from J, with 11 bases between. The V gene's germline CDR1 is SGHNT and CDR2 YENEEA. CDR3 loop: CASSLEYRGHYGYTF. The CDR3 region has the DNA TGTGCCAGCAGCTTAGAGTACCGGGGTCACTATGGCTACACCTTC.

The chain carries TRBV5-5 and TRBJ2-3; 9 bases match TRBD2. The trim removed 3 bases at V and 4 bases at J, leaving 9 bases unmatched. Germline V gene lookup returns CDR1 SGHKS and CDR2 YYEKEE (reference sequence). The CDR3 loop spans 16 amino acids. The CDR3 DNA follows: TGTGCCAGCAGCTCCTTAGCGGGAGCTAGCTCAGATACGCAGTATTTT. It yields the protein CASSSLAGASSDTQYF.

CDR3 nucleotide sequence: TGTGCCAGCAGACCCAGGGTGGGGGGTGGTCGTGGCTACACCTTC. Amino acid sequence: CASRPRVGGGRGYTF. The chain employs TRBV6-5 and TRBJ1-2; possibly TRBD1 for D (5 bases). Germline-derived CDR1 and CDR2 are MNHEY and SVGAGI. V lost 6 bases, J lost 7 bases, and 21 bases lay in between. The CDR3 covers 15 residues.

The V gene is TRBV9, the J gene TRBJ1-2; TRBD1 aligns across 9 bases. Germline V gene sequence: CDR1 SGDLS, CDR2 YYNGEE. The CDR3 covers 14 residues. J lost 4 bases, V lost 2 bases, and 3 bases had no gene match. The chain's CDR3 is CASSVGTGLYGYTF. As DNA, the CDR3 is TGTGCCAGCAGCGTTGGGACAGGGCTCTATGGCTACACCTTC.

This chain links TRBV5-1 with TRBJ2-1; 10 bases line up with TRBD2. Germline V gene data show CDR1 as SGHRS and CDR2 as YFSETQ. CDR3 size: 16 residues. J lost 7 bases, V lost 4 bases, and 11 bases had no gene match. The CDR3 DNA reads as TGCGCCAGCAGCCCACAGAGCGGGGGGGGAGGGAATGAGCAGTTCTTC. This translates into CASSPQSGGGGNEQFF.

The chain carries TRBV6-6 and TRBJ1-1; D possibly corresponds to TRBD1 (6 bases). From germline, CDR1 is MNHNY and CDR2 SVGAGI (reference sequence). The V end was cut by 6 bases, the J end by 2 bases, with 13 bases between. The length of the CDR3 is 14 residues. This CDR3 reads CASSSTGRNTEAFF. CDR3 nucleotides: TGTGCCAGCAGCTCTACAGGGCGAAACACTGAAGCTTTCTTT.